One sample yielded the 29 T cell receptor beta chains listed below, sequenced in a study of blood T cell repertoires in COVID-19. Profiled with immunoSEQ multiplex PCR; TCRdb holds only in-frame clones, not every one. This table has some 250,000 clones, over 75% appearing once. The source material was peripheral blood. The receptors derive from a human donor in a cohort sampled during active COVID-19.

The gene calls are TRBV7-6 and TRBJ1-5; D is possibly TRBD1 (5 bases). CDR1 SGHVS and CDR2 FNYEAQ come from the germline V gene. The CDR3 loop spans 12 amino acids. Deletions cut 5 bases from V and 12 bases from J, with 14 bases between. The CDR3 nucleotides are TGTGCCAGCAGCCCCTCGGGGGGACTCCAGCATTTT. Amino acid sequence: CASSPSGGLQHF.

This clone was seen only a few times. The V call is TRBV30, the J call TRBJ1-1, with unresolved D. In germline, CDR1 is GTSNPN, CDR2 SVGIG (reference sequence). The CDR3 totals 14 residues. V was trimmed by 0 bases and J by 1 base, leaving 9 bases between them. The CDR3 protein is CAWSVGRANTEAFF. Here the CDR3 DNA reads TGTGCCTGGAGTGTTGGTCGAGCGAACACTGAAGCTTTCTTT.

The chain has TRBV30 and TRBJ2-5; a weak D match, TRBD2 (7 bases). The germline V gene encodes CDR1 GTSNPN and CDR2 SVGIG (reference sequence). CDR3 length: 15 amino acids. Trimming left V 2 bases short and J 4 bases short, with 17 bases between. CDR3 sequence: CAWSMGGQGIETQYF. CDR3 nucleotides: TGTGCCTGGAGTATGGGGGGGCAGGGAATAGAGACCCAGTACTTC.

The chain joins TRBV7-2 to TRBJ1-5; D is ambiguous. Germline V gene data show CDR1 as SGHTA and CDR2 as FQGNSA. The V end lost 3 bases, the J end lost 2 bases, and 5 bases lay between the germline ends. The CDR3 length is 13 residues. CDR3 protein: CASSFVGNQPQHF. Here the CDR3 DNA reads TGTGCCAGCAGCTTTGTAGGCAATCAGCCCCAGCATTTT.

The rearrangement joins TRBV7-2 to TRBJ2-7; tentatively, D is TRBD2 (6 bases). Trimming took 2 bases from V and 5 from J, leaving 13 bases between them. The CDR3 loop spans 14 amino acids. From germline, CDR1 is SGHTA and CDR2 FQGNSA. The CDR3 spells CASSLTGDFDEQYF. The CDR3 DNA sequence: TGTGCCAGCAGCTTAACGGGAGACTTTGACGAGCAGTACTTC.

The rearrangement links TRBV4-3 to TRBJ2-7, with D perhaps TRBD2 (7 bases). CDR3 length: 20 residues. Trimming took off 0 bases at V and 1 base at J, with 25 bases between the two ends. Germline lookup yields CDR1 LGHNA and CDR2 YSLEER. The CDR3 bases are TGCGCCAGCAGCCAAGATACTCCTCTCCGGGGGGCCAAAACTTCCTACGAGCAGTACTTC. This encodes CASSQDTPLRGAKTSYEQYF.

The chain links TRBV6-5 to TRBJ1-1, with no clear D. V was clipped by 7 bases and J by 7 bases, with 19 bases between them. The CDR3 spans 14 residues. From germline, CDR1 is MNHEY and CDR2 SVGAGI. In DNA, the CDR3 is TGTGCCAGCATTGCGAGATTTAGTGGTGGTGAAGCTTTCTTT. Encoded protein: CASIARFSGGEAFF.

CDR3 loop: CASLGQGNNEQFF. The CDR3 nucleotides are TGTGCCAGCCTAGGACAGGGAAACAATGAGCAGTTCTTC. V is TRBV2 and J is TRBJ2-1; 8 bases map to TRBD1. V was pared by 8 bases and J by 5 bases, with 5 bases of the junction left unmatched. This CDR3 has 13 amino acids. The germline gives CDR1 SNHLY, CDR2 FYNNEI.

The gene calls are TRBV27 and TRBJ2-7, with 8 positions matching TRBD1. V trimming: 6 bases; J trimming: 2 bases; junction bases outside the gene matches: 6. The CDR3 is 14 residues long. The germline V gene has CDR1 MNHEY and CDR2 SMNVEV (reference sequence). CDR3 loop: CASSRDRSAYEQYF. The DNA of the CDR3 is TGTGCCAGCAGCAGGGACAGGTCAGCCTACGAGCAGTACTTC.

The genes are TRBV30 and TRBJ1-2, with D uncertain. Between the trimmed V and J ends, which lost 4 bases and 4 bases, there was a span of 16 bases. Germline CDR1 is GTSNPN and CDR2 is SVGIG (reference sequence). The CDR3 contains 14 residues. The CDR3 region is CAWIPRSLFYGYTF. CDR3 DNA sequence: TGTGCCTGGATTCCAAGGAGCCTATTCTATGGCTACACCTTC.

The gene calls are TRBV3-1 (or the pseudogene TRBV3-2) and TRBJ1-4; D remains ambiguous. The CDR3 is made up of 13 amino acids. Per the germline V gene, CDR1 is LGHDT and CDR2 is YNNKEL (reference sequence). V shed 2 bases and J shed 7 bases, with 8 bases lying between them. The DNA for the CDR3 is TGTGCCAGCAGCCAAAATTCCCGTGAAAAACTGTTTTTT. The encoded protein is CASSQNSREKLFF.

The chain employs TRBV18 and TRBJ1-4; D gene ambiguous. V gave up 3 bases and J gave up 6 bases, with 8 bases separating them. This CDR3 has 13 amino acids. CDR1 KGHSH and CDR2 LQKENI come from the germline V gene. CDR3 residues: CASSPRGDEKLFF. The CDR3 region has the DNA TGTGCCAGCTCACCCCGAGGCGATGAAAAACTGTTTTTT.

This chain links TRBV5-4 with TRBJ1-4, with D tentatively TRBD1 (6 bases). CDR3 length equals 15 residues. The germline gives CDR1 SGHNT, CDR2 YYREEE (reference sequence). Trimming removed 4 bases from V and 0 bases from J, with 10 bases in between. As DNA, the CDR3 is TGTGCCAGCAGCGCTTCAGGGGCAACTAATGAAAAACTGTTTTTT. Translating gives CASSASGATNEKLFF.

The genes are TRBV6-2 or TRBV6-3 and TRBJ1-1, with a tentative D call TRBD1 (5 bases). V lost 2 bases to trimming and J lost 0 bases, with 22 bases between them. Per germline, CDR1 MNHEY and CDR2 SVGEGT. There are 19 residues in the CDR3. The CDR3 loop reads CASSYLRDGGTYMNTEAFF. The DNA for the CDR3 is TGTGCCAGCAGTTACCTCCGGGACGGAGGGACTTACATGAACACTGAAGCTTTCTTT.

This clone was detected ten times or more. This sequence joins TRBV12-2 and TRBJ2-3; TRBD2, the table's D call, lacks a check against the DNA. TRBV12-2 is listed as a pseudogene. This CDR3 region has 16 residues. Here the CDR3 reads CASRFPPGLHTDTQYF. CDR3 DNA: TGTGCAAGTCGCTTTCCCCCGGGACTACACACAGATACGCAGTATTTT.

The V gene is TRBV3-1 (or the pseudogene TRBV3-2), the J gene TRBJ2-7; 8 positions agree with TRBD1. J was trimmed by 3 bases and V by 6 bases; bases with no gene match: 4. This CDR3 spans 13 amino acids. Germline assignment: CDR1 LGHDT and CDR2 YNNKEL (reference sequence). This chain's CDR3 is CASSPGQGYEQYF. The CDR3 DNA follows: TGTGCCAGCAGTCCTGGACAGGGCTACGAGCAGTACTTC.

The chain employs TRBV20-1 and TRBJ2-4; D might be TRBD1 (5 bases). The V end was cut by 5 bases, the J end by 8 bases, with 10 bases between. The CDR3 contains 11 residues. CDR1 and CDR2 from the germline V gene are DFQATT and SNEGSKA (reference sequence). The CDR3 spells CSAQGTDIQYF. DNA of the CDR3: TGCAGTGCTCAGGGCACGGACATTCAGTACTTC.

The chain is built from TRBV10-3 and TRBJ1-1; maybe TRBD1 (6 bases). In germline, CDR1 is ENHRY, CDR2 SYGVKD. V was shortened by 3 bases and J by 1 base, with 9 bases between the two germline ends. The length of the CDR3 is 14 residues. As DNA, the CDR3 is TGTGCCATCAGTGATTCCAGGGGGAACACTGAAGCTTTCTTT. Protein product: CAISDSRGNTEAFF.

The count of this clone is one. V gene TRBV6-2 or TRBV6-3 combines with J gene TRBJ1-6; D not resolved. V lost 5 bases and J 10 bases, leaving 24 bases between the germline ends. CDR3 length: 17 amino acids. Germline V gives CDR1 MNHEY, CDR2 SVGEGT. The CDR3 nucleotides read TGTGCCAGCAGTACGTATTTACGGGTGCCGCGGGGATCACCCCTCCACTTT. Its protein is CASSTYLRVPRGSPLHF.

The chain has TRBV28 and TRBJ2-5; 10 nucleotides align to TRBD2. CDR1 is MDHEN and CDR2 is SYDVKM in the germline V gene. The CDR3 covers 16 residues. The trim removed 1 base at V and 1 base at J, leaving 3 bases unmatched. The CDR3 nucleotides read TGTGCCAGCAGTTTATTACTAGCGGGACTCCAAGAGACCCAGTACTTC. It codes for CASSLLLAGLQETQYF. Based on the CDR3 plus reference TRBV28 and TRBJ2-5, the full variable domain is DVKVTQSSRYLVKRTGEKVFLECVQDMDHENMFWYRQDPGLGLRLIYFSYDVKMKEKGDIPEGYSVSREKKERFSLILESASTNQTSMYLCASSLLLAGLQETQYFGPGTRLLVL.

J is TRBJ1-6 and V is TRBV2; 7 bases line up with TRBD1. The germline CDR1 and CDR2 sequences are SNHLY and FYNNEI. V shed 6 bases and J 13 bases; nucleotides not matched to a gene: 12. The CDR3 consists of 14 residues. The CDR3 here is CASSAGQEFRPLHF. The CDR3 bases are TGTGCCAGCAGCGCAGGACAGGAATTCAGGCCCCTCCACTTT.

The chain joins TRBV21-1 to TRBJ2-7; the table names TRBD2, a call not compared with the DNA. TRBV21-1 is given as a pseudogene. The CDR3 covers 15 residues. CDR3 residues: CASSKRLASFYEQYF. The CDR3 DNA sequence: TGTGCCAGCAGCAAACGACTCGCCTCATTCTACGAGCAGTACTTC.

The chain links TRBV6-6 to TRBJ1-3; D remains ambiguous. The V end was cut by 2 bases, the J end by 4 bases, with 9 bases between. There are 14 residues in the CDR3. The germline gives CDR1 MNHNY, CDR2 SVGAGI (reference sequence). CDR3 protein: CASSYPLPGNTIYF. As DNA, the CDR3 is TGTGCCAGCAGTTACCCCCTACCAGGAAACACCATATATTTT.

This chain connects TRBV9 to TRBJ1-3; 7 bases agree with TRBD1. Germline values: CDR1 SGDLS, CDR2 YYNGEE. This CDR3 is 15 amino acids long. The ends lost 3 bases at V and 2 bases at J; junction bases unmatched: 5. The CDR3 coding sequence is TGTGCCAGCAGCGCAACAGGGGTAGCTGGAAACACCATATATTTT. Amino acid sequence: CASSATGVAGNTIYF.

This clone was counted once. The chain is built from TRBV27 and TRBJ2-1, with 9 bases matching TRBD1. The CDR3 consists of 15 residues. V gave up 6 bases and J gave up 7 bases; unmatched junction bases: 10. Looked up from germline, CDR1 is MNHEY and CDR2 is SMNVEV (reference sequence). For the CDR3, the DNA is TGTGCCAGCAGCTTCGACAGGGGGACTCTTAATGAGCAGTTCTTC. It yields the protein CASSFDRGTLNEQFF.

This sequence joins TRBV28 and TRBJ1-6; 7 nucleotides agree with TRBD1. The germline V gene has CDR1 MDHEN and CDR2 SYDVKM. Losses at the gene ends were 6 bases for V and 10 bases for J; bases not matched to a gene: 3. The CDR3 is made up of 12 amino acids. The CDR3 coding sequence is TGTGCCAGCAGCTACAGGGGCTCACCCCTCCACTTT. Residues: CASSYRGSPLHF.

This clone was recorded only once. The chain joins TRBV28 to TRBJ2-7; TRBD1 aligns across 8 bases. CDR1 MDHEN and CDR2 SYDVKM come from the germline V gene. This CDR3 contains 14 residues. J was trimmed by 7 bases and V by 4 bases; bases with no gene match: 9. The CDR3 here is CASSSGWTGREQYF. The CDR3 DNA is TGTGCCAGCAGTTCCGGTTGGACAGGGAGGGAGCAGTACTTC.

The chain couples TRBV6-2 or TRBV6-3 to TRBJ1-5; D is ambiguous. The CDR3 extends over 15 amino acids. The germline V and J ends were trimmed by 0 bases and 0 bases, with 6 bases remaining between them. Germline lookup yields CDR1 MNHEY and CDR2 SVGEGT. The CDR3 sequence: CASSYSGISNQPQHF. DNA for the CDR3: TGTGCCAGCAGTTACTCCGGGATTAGCAATCAGCCCCAGCATTTT.

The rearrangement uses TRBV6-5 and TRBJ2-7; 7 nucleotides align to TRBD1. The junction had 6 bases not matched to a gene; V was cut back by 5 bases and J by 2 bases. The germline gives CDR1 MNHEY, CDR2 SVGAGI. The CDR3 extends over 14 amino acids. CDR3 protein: CASSPGQEPYEQYF. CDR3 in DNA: TGTGCCAGCAGTCCCGGACAGGAACCCTACGAGCAGTACTTC.